This T cell receptor (beta chain) emerged from a study of CD4 T cells in relation to SARS-CoV-2 and coronaviruses. Assay: immunoSEQ multiplex PCR; the TCRdb copy retains only in-frame clones and omits some. This table holds around 45,000 clones, 82% found once. A word on this clone: What it binds is not known.

The germline V gene encodes CDR1 SGHRS and CDR2 YFSETQ. Trimming removed 2 bases at V and 0 bases at J, with 9 bases between. CDR3 length equals 15 residues. This chain connects TRBV5-1 to TRBJ1-3, with a tentative D call TRBD1 (5 bases). The source is an adult with COVID-19. The sequencing input was naive CD4+ T cells from PBMCs, cultured in vitro. As for subset: naive CD4+ T cells isolated by negative enrichment. CDR3 sequence reads: CASSFGDPSGNTIYF. CDR3 bases: TGCGCCAGCAGCTTCGGGGACCCCTCTGGAAACACCATATATTTT.